The 3 T cell receptor beta chains listed next were all sequenced from one sample in a study of blood T cell repertoires in COVID-19. Measured with immunoSEQ multiplex PCR; TCRdb has only the in-frame clones, and not every one. The sample lists 190,000 or so clones; around 80% were seen once. What was sequenced was peripheral blood. Every receptor here comes from a man between 45 and 60 years old who had recovered from COVID-19.

The J gene is TRBJ2-3, the V gene TRBV18; 10 positions agree with TRBD2. The germline V gene has CDR1 KGHSH and CDR2 LQKENI. This CDR3 comprises 15 residues. Trimming took 6 bases from V and 7 from J; bases not matched to a gene: 10. CDR3 DNA: TGTGCCAGCTCCGTTAGCGGGAGGAACACTCATACGCAGTATTTT. It encodes CASSVSGRNTHTQYF.

This clone was seen a few times. V usage is TRBV3-1 (or the pseudogene TRBV3-2) and J usage is TRBJ1-5; D is uncertain. Germline V CDR1 and CDR2: LGHDT, YNNKEL (reference sequence). The CDR3 loop spans 13 amino acids. V was pared by 2 bases and J by 6 bases, with 8 bases between. This chain's CDR3 is CASSQISGQPQHF. In DNA, the CDR3 is TGTGCCAGCAGCCAAATCTCGGGTCAGCCCCAGCATTTT.

The V call is TRBV6-6, the J call TRBJ2-7; 8 nucleotides match TRBD1. This CDR3 spans 16 amino acids. Germline CDR1 and CDR2: MNHNY and SVGAGI (reference sequence). The ends lost 6 bases at V and 0 bases at J; junction bases unmatched: 10. The CDR3 spells CASSVPTGATSYEQYF. The CDR3 DNA sequence: TGTGCCAGCAGCGTGCCGACAGGGGCTACCTCCTACGAGCAGTACTTC.